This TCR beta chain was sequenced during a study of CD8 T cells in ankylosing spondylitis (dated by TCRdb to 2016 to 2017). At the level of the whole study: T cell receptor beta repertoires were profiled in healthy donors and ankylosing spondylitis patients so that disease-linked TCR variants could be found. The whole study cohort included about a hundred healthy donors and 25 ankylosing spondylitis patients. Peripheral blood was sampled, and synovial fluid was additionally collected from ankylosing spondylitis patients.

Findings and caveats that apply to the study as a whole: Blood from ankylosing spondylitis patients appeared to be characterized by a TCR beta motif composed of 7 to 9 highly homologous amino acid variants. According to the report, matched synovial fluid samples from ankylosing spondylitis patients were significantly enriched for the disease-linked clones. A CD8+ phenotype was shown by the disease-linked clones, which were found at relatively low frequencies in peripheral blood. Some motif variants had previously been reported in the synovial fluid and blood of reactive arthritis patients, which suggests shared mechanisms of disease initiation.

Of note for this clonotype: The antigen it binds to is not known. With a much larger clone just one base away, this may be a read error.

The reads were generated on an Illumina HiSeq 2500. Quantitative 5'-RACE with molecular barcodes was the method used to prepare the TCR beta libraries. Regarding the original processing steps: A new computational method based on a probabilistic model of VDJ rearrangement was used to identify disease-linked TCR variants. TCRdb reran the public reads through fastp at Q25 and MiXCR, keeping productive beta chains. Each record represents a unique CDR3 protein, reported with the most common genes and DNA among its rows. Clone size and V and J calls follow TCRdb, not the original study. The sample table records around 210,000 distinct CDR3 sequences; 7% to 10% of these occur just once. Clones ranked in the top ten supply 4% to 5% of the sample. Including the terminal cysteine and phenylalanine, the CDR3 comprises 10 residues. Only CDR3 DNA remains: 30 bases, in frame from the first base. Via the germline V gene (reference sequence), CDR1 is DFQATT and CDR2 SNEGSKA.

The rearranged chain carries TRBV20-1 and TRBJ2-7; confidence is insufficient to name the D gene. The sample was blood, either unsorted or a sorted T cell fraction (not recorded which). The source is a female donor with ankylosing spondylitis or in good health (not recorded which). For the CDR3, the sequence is CSANNPGNNF. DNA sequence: TGCAGTGCTAACAATCCTGGGAATAACTTC.